This T cell receptor (beta chain) originates from a study of CD8 T cells in ankylosing spondylitis. Study results and limitations: A TCR beta motif of seven or eight highly homologous variants appeared characteristic of ankylosing spondylitis blood.

This clonotype was observed at least ten times. The antigen is not known. V was shortened by 6 bases and J by 4 bases, with 16 bases between the two germline ends. Germline CDR1 SGHRS, CDR2 YFSETQ. This CDR3 region has 14 residues. TCRdb reanalysed the 5' RACE reads using MiXCR and keeps one entry per CDR3 protein. The data show about 800,000 distinct CDR3 sequences, 12% seen once. The chain carries TRBV5-1 and TRBJ1-1; tentative D call: TRBD1 (5 bases). The origin of this receptor is a male donor with ankylosing spondylitis. The sequenced sample consisted of blood, either unsorted or a sorted T cell fraction (not recorded which). For the CDR3, the DNA is TGCGCCAGCACCATTCAGGGCTCGGGCACTGAAGCTTTCTTT. Protein sequence: CASTIQGSGTEAFF.